These 20 T cell receptor beta chains were sequenced from one sample in a study of blood T cell repertoires in COVID-19. Profiled with immunoSEQ multiplex PCR; TCRdb holds only in-frame clones, not every one. The sample lists approximately 250,000 clones; approximately 84% were seen once. Sequenced sample: PBMCs or T cells enriched from blood (not recorded which). Receptor source: a man in his forties who had recovered from COVID-19.

This clone was detected only once. The chain employs TRBV19 and TRBJ1-2; unclear D gene. CDR3 length: 13 residues. Germline V CDR1 and CDR2: LNHDA, SQIVND (reference sequence). Trimming cost V 8 bases and J 2 bases, with 12 bases left between them. As DNA, the CDR3 is TGTGCCAGTCTGGCGGCCCGGAACTATGGCTACACCTTC. It translates to CASLAARNYGYTF.

This chain links TRBV19 with TRBJ1-2; 7 nucleotides match TRBD1. The V and J ends lost 4 bases and 3 bases, in that order; junction bases with no gene match: 2. This CDR3 spans 13 amino acids. The germline gives CDR1 LNHDA, CDR2 SQIVND (reference sequence). The CDR3 region is CASSRGQYYGYTF. The CDR3 DNA is TGTGCCAGTAGTAGGGGACAGTACTATGGCTACACCTTC.

This clone was found a few times. This chain links TRBV30 with TRBJ1-5; tentative D call: TRBD1 (6 bases). The CDR3 is 15 residues long. Germline CDR1 is GTSNPN and CDR2 is SVGIG (reference sequence). Trimming took 1 base from V and 1 from J, leaving 11 bases between them. CDR3 protein: CAWSGGRGSNQPQHF. The CDR3 DNA reads TGTGCCTGGAGTGGGGGAAGGGGGAGCAATCAGCCCCAGCATTTT.

The chain is built from TRBV20-1 and TRBJ1-6, with a weak D call TRBD1 (6 bases). Germline assignment: CDR1 DFQATT and CDR2 SNEGSKA (reference sequence). The V and J ends lost 3 bases and 7 bases respectively, with 10 bases between them. This CDR3 is 13 amino acids long. The chain's CDR3 is CSASLGHNSPLHF. CDR3 nucleotides: TGCAGTGCTAGTCTGGGACACAATTCACCCCTCCACTTT.

The chain carries TRBV7-3 and TRBJ2-2; 7 bases are shared with TRBD2. The CDR3 runs 15 residues. J was trimmed by 2 bases and V by 5 bases; bases with no gene match: 5. Looked up from germline, CDR1 is SGHTA and CDR2 is FQGTGA. CDR3 in DNA: TGTGCCAGCAGCGGCGGGGGAGCCAACACCGGGGAGCTGTTTTTT. Translation gives CASSGGGANTGELFF.

The rearrangement joins TRBV28 to TRBJ2-7, with D tentatively TRBD2 (5 bases). The CDR3 sequence is 12 residues long. Per the germline V gene, CDR1 is MDHEN and CDR2 is SYDVKM. V lost 11 bases to trimming and J lost 3 bases, with 14 bases between them. The CDR3 region is CAAASGDYEQYF. DNA of the CDR3: TGTGCCGCCGCCAGCGGAGACTACGAGCAGTACTTC.

V gene TRBV5-1 combines with J gene TRBJ2-1, with a tentative D call TRBD1 (5 bases). The germline V gene has CDR1 SGHRS and CDR2 YFSETQ. The V gene lost 2 bases and the J gene lost 8 bases, with 14 bases spanning the gap. The CDR3 runs 14 residues. The CDR3 sequence is CASSFPQGGDEQFF. The CDR3 bases are TGCGCCAGCAGCTTCCCCCAGGGTGGCGATGAGCAGTTCTTC.

This chain uses TRBV28 with TRBJ2-7; D might be TRBD2 (5 bases). Trimming took off 6 bases at V and 6 bases at J, with 9 bases between the two ends. The CDR3 runs 11 residues. Germline assignment: CDR1 MDHEN and CDR2 SYDVKM. The CDR3 DNA reads as TGTGCCAGCAGCCCGGCGGGCGAGCAGTACTTC. Translated, it gives CASSPAGEQYF.

The V and J genes are TRBV27 and TRBJ1-2, with 7 bases fitting TRBD1. Germline V lookup: CDR1 MNHEY, CDR2 SMNVEV (reference sequence). The trim removed 2 bases at V and 4 bases at J, leaving 4 bases unmatched. The length of the CDR3 is 14 residues. The CDR3 nucleotides are TGTGCCAGCAGTTTAAAGGAGGGGGCCTATGGCTACACCTTC. This gives the protein CASSLKEGAYGYTF.

This chain connects TRBV23-1 to TRBJ2-3; 7 nucleotides align to TRBD2. TRBV23-1 is designated an ORF whose function remains uncertain. The V and J ends lost 4 bases and 6 bases, in that order; junction bases with no gene match: 16. CDR3 length: 17 residues. The CDR3 is CASSLPPASGSRDTQYF. CDR3 coding DNA: TGCGCCAGCAGTCTTCCGCCGGCTAGCGGATCGCGGGATACGCAGTATTTT.

The J gene is TRBJ1-2, the V gene TRBV24-1; D is unresolved. This CDR3 spans 12 amino acids. Germline V CDR1 and CDR2: KGHDR, SFDVKD. V lost 4 bases and J lost 7, with 9 bases in between. CDR3 amino acids: CATSDGNGGYTF. Written as DNA, the CDR3 is TGTGCCACCAGTGACGGGAATGGTGGCTACACCTTC.

The chain links TRBV3-1 (or the pseudogene TRBV3-2) to TRBJ2-7, with TRBD2 identical over 9 bases. Germline V gene sequence: CDR1 LGHDT, CDR2 YNNKEL (reference sequence). Unmatched junction bases numbered 8, after V lost 3 bases and J lost 5 bases. The CDR3 covers 15 residues. The CDR3 sequence: CASSQWTSAHHEQYF. CDR3 DNA: TGTGCCAGCAGCCAGTGGACTAGCGCCCACCACGAGCAGTACTTC.

The CDR3 coding sequence is TGCGCCAGCAGCTTGTCAAACACTGAAGCTTTCTTT. It specifies CASSLSNTEAFF. The chain couples TRBV5-1 to TRBJ1-1; D is unclear. This CDR3 is built from 12 residues. CDR1 is SGHRS, CDR2 YFSETQ, per germline. The germline V and J ends were trimmed by 1 base and 2 bases, with 3 bases remaining between them.

The chain employs TRBV7-3 and TRBJ1-2; no firm D call. The CDR3 has 17 residues. With 0 bases removed from V and 2 bases from J, the gap between germline ends came to 16 bases. In germline, CDR1 is SGHTA, CDR2 FQGTGA. The CDR3 loop reads CASSLTGERAQNYGYTF. DNA of the CDR3: TGTGCCAGCAGCTTAACAGGCGAGCGTGCACAAAACTATGGCTACACCTTC.

This clone showed up just once. This chain links TRBV6-1 with TRBJ2-3; D unresolved. CDR3 length: 13 residues. Looked up from germline, CDR1 is MNHNS and CDR2 is SASEGT. V dropped 3 bases and J dropped 5 bases, with 9 bases sitting between them. Here the CDR3 DNA reads TGTGCCAGCAGTGAGCTAGGTGGAGATACGCAGTATTTT. It codes for CASSELGGDTQYF.

V and J are TRBV11-3 and TRBJ1-2; D ambiguous. Trimming removed 5 bases at V and 7 bases at J, with 17 bases between. The CDR3 runs to 14 residues. The V gene's germline CDR1 is SGHNT and CDR2 YENEEA. The CDR3 DNA sequence: TGTGCCAGCAGCCAAGACCGGGAGGATCGTGGCTACACCTTC. This encodes CASSQDREDRGYTF. Complete variable domain (other parts from reference TRBV11-3 and TRBJ1-2): EAGVVQSPRYKIIEKKQPVAFWCNPISGHNTLYWYLQNLGQGPELLIRYENEEAVDDSQLPKDRFSAERLKGVDSTLKIQPAELGDSAVYLCASSQDREDRGYTFGSGTRLTVV.

The rearrangement links TRBV9 to TRBJ2-2; 7 bases are a match to TRBD2. The CDR3 has 15 amino acids. V lost 3 bases and J lost 9; bases outside the gene matches: 11. Germline V CDR1 and CDR2: SGDLS, YYNGEE. The DNA of the CDR3 is TGTGCCAGCAGCGCAGATAGAGGACTAGTCCGGGAGCTGTTTTTT. As protein: CASSADRGLVRELFF.

The V and J genes are TRBV19 and TRBJ1-1, with TRBD1 as a possible D gene (6 bases). The CDR3 totals 13 residues. From germline, CDR1 is LNHDA and CDR2 SQIVND (reference sequence). Trimming left V 7 bases short and J 9 bases short, with 18 bases between. This CDR3 is CASTNRDRLQAFF. CDR3 nucleotide sequence: TGTGCCAGTACCAACAGGGATCGACTCCAAGCTTTCTTT.

The chain employs TRBV28 and TRBJ2-3; weak D call: TRBD1 (6 bases). V was trimmed by 1 base and J by 0 bases, leaving 11 bases between them. From germline, CDR1 is MDHEN and CDR2 SYDVKM. This CDR3 is built from 16 residues. DNA of the CDR3: TGTGCCAGCAGTTTATCGGCCGGACAGAGCACAGATACGCAGTATTTT. Residues: CASSLSAGQSTDTQYF. Drawing the rest from reference TRBV28 and TRBJ2-3, the complete variable domain is DVKVTQSSRYLVKRTGEKVFLECVQDMDHENMFWYRQDPGLGLRLIYFSYDVKMKEKGDIPEGYSVSREKKERFSLILESASTNQTSMYLCASSLSAGQSTDTQYFGPGTRLTVL.

This clone was seen a few times. V usage is TRBV14 and J usage is TRBJ2-3; 15 bases align to TRBD2. J was trimmed by 1 base and V by 2 bases; bases with no gene match: 4. This CDR3 is 18 amino acids long. The germline CDR1 and CDR2 sequences are SGHDN and FVKESK. As DNA, the CDR3 is TGTGCCAGCAGCCAACCGGGACTAGCGGGGGGCCGCACAGATACGCAGTATTTT. Its translation: CASSQPGLAGGRTDTQYF.